The rows below give T cell receptor beta chains drawn from one sample of a study of cytomegalovirus exposure and HLA in healthy donors. Only in-frame clones appear in the TCRdb table, and some are missing; sequencing was by immunoSEQ multiplex PCR. The data show roughly 150,000 clones, 70% to 80% seen once. Specimen: PBMCs. These receptors originate from a woman between 40 and 55 years old in good health and CMV-seronegative. The CDR3 runs from the conserved cysteine through the conserved F or W. Each record gives: CDR3 protein, CDR3 DNA, J gene, clone size, V gene, D gene. D genes are given only for firm matches. Clone size, where shown, is once, few, many, or a class for clones that have expanded.

CASSKGTGAYEQYF	TGTGCCAGCTCAAAAGGGACAGGGGCCTACGAGCAGTACTTC	TRBJ2-7	-	TRBV9	TRBD1
CASSLGQGRGEQYF	TGTGCCAGCAGCTTAGGGCAAGGCAGGGGCGAGCAGTACTTC	TRBJ2-7	few	TRBV7-9	-
CASSLVTAGSEAFF	TGTGCCAGCAGCTTAGTGACGGCGGGGTCTGAAGCTTTCTTT	TRBJ1-1	-	TRBV11-2	-
CAISETEYNEQFF	TGTGCCATCAGTGAGACCGAGTACAATGAGCAGTTCTTC	TRBJ2-1	-	TRBV10-3	-
CASSLNSDYSYEQYF	TGTGCCAGCAGTTTAAATAGCGACTACTCCTACGAGCAGTACTTC	TRBJ2-7	-	TRBV27	-
CASSKQGNTEAFF	TGTGCCAGCAGTAAACAGGGGAACACTGAAGCTTTCTTT	TRBJ1-1	few	TRBV6-6	-
CASSLGTSGRNEQFF	TGTGCCAGCAGCCTAGGGACTAGCGGGAGAAATGAGCAGTTCTTC	TRBJ2-1	-	TRBV11-2	TRBD2
CASSGEGQGREKLFF	TGTGCCAGCAGTGGGGAGGGACAGGGTCGGGAAAAACTGTTTTTT	TRBJ1-4	few	TRBV25-1	TRBD1
CASSNRAGSLFTGELFF	TGCGCCAGCAGCAACCGAGCGGGTTCCCTATTCACCGGGGAGCTGTTTTTT	TRBJ2-2	few	TRBV5-1	-
CASSWGTSRETQYF	TGTGCCAGCAGCTGGGGGACTAGCAGGGAGACCCAGTACTTC	TRBJ2-5	once	TRBV13	TRBD2
CAATLQGFRELFF	TGTGCCGCGACGTTACAGGGTTTTCGGGAGCTGTTTTTT	TRBJ2-2	-	TRBV30	-
CATANRALTMDTEAFF	TGTGCCACCGCGAACAGGGCTCTCACTATGGACACTGAAGCTTTCTTT	TRBJ1-1	-	TRBV27	-
CASSSSSDEQFF	TGTGCCAGCAGTTCGAGCAGCGATGAGCAGTTCTTC	TRBJ2-1	-	TRBV7-3	-
CASSDRGSTDTQYF	TGTGCCAGTAGTGACCGAGGGTCCACAGATACGCAGTATTTT	TRBJ2-3	-	TRBV19	-
CASSQDPASGRAREQFF	TGTGCCAGCAGCCAAGATCCGGCTAGCGGGAGGGCCAGAGAGCAGTTCTTC	TRBJ2-1	-	TRBV4-2	TRBD2
CASSLNPTPTDTQYF	TGTGCCAGCAGCTTAAACCCTACCCCCACAGATACGCAGTATTTT	TRBJ2-3	-	TRBV11-2	-
CASSSGQGSGNTIYF	TGTGCCAGCAGCTCCGGACAGGGGTCTGGAAACACCATATATTTT	TRBJ1-3	-	TRBV5-8	TRBD1
CASTPREASNQPQHF	TGTGCCAGCACCCCGAGGGAGGCTAGCAATCAGCCCCAGCATTTT	TRBJ1-5	-	TRBV28	-
CASTSMGGDTEAFF	TGTGCCAGCACCTCAATGGGCGGGGACACTGAAGCTTTCTTT	TRBJ1-1	once	TRBV11-3	-
CASSRGQGIYGYTF	TGTGCCAGCTCCCGAGGACAGGGAATCTATGGCTACACCTTC	TRBJ1-2	few	TRBV6-5	TRBD1
CASSKLDSGSDRDTQYF	TGTGCCAGCAGTAAATTAGATAGCGGGAGCGACCGAGATACGCAGTATTTT	TRBJ2-3	-	TRBV25-1	TRBD2
CATGLAGAGETQYF	TGTGCCACGGGACTAGCGGGAGCGGGAGAGACCCAGTACTTC	TRBJ2-5	-	TRBV6-5	TRBD2
CASGPENQPQHF	TGTGCCAGCGGCCCCGAAAATCAGCCCCAGCATTTT	TRBJ1-5	-	TRBV9	-
CASSLRGREGTEAFF	TGTGCCAGCAGTTTAAGGGGAAGGGAGGGCACTGAAGCTTTCTTT	TRBJ1-1	-	TRBV27	-
CASSSGLALGVDTQYF	TGTGCCAGCAGTTCAGGACTAGCCCTTGGGGTAGATACGCAGTATTTT	TRBJ2-3	-	TRBV27	TRBD2
CASSALGTATGELFF	TGTGCCAGTAGTGCCCTAGGGACAGCGACCGGGGAGCTGTTTTTT	TRBJ2-2	-	TRBV19	TRBD1
CATGQDLYEQYF	TGTGCCACCGGACAGGACCTATACGAGCAGTACTTC	TRBJ2-7	few	TRBV2	TRBD1
CASSREYNQPQHF	TGTGCCAGTAGTCGGGAGTACAATCAGCCCCAGCATTTT	TRBJ1-5	few	TRBV19	-
CASSSVSSGVPGELFF	TGTGCCAGCAGTTCCGTCTCGTCGGGGGTTCCCGGGGAGCTGTTTTTT	TRBJ2-2	-	TRBV6-5	-
CASSYRGPYEKLFF	TGTGCCAGCAGTTACAGGGGGCCTTATGAAAAACTGTTTTTT	TRBJ1-4	-	TRBV6-6	TRBD1
CASSVDGGRSNEQFF	TGTGCCAGCAGCGTAGACGGCGGGAGAAGCAATGAGCAGTTCTTC	TRBJ2-1	-	TRBV9	TRBD2
CASSQGEQAFF	TGTGCCAGCAGCCAAGGGGAGCAAGCTTTCTTT	TRBJ1-1	-	TRBV14	-
CASSVGASPHNEQFF	TGTGCCAGCAGCGTAGGGGCTAGCCCTCACAATGAGCAGTTCTTC	TRBJ2-1	few	TRBV9	-
CASSPGQGNQPQHF	TGTGCCAGCTCACCAGGACAGGGTAATCAGCCCCAGCATTTT	TRBJ1-5	-	TRBV18	TRBD1
CASTTGQGITDTQYF	TGTGCCAGTACTACGGGACAGGGTATCACAGATACGCAGTATTTT	TRBJ2-3	-	TRBV19	TRBD1
CASSVHSTNEKLFF	TGTGCCAGCAGCGTACATTCGACTAATGAAAAACTGTTTTTT	TRBJ1-4	-	TRBV2	-
CASSPSGTRGANVLTF	TGTGCCAGCTCACCAAGCGGTACAAGGGGGGCCAACGTCCTGACTTTC	TRBJ2-6	-	TRBV18	-
CASSYSGLRGNEQFF	TGTGCCAGCAGTTACAGCGGACTGAGAGGGAATGAGCAGTTCTTC	TRBJ2-1	-	TRBV27	-
CAITPSRALYNEQFF	TGTGCCATCACCCCCTCGCGGGCGCTCTACAATGAGCAGTTCTTC	TRBJ2-1	-	TRBV10-3	-
CASSLTREGGREQFF	TGTGCCAGCAGCTTAACTCGGGAGGGGGGACGTGAGCAGTTCTTC	TRBJ2-1	-	TRBV7-3	TRBD2
CAWSTPGQGIDGYTF	TGTGCCTGGAGTACCCCGGGACAGGGGATTGATGGCTACACCTTC	TRBJ1-2	-	TRBV30	TRBD1
CAWSVPGGRGEAFF	TGTGCCTGGAGTGTACCTGGGGGCAGGGGTGAAGCTTTCTTT	TRBJ1-1	-	TRBV30	-
CASSLAEAGGHAFF	TGCGCCAGCAGCTTGGCCGAGGCAGGGGGCCATGCTTTCTTT	TRBJ1-1	-	TRBV5-1	TRBD1
CAYSGTGGTEAFF	TGTGCCTATTCCGGGACAGGGGGCACTGAAGCTTTCTTT	TRBJ1-1	-	TRBV30	TRBD1
CASSYGDRGIETQYF	TGTGCCAGCAGTTATGGGGACAGGGGTATTGAGACCCAGTACTTC	TRBJ2-5	-	TRBV6-5	TRBD1
CASSGTSGRGEQYF	TGTGCCAGCAGCGGGACTAGCGGGAGGGGTGAGCAGTACTTC	TRBJ2-7	once	TRBV28	TRBD2
CASSYQIYRLAGGSNEQFF	TGTGCCAGCAGCTATCAGATCTATAGACTAGCGGGAGGAAGCAATGAGCAGTTCTTC	TRBJ2-1	-	TRBV7-9	TRBD2